The clone carrying this TCR beta chain was found many times. Its antigen remains unidentified. The germline gives CDR1 SGHTA, CDR2 FQGTGA. V shed 5 bases and J shed 4 bases, with 10 bases lying between them. The CDR3 has 13 residues. The sample is drawn from a study of T cell repertoires in cytomegalovirus infection. Study in general: CMV infection and matching HLA type were both indicated by public TCR beta signatures.

General study results and limits: The ex vivo response showed dominance by HLA-C-restricted CMV-specific TCR beta clonotypes. Accumulated public TCR beta family frequency recognized individuals carrying CMV together with the relevant HLA.

Via MiXCR, TCRdb re-called the reads, giving one row per CDR3 protein. The table has 290,000 or so distinct CDR3 sequences, about 9.2% seen once. The receptor was isolated from a human donor in good health (CMV status not recorded). Some clones in this sample may be carry-over from other donors' samples. The specimen sequenced was PBMCs. This chain joins TRBV7-3 and TRBJ2-3; D uncertain. In DNA form, the CDR3 reads TGTGCCAGCAGCCCGGAAGTCGCAGATACGCAGTATTTT. Amino acids: CASSPEVADTQYF. The full variable domain, its missing parts supplied by reference TRBV7-3 and TRBJ2-3, is GAGVSQTPSNKVTEKGKYVELRCDPISGHTALYWYRQSLGQGPEFLIYFQGTGAADDSGLPNDRFFAVRPEGSVSTLKIQRTERGDSAVYLCASSPEVADTQYFGPGTRLTVL.